These T cell receptor beta chains were read from a single sample in a study of blood T cells in healthy people across ages. MiXCR, run by TCRdb on the 5' RACE reads, gives a single entry per CDR3 protein. The sample yields hundreds of thousands of distinct CDR3 sequences, approximately 30% seen once. The specimen was blood. The source of these receptors is a woman of 80 years or more in good health. Each CDR3 is given with its conserved first and last residue. A D gene is named only where the DNA matches it firmly. Rows give clone size only sometimes, using once, few, many, or a class for an expanded clone.

V	J	size	D	CDR3	DNA
TRBV7-9	TRBJ1-4	many	NA	CASSLTSRVEKLFF	TGTGCCAGCAGCTTAACATCGAGAGTGGAAAAACTGTTTTTT
TRBV4-2	TRBJ2-2	many	NA	CASSQPTGELFF	TGTGCCAGCAGCCAACCTACCGGGGAGCTGTTTTTT
TRBV7-8	TRBJ1-5	few	NA	CASSVVTEAAQHF	TGTGCCAGCAGCGTGGTTACGGAGGCGGCCCAGCATTTT
TRBV6-1	TRBJ1-5	many	NA	CASSPTFGQPQHF	TGTGCCAGCAGCCCAACGTTCGGTCAGCCCCAGCATTTT
TRBV6-1	TRBJ1-6	many	TRBD1	CASRGDSNRSPLHF	TGTGCCAGCAGGGGGGACAGTAACCGTTCACCCCTCCACTTT
TRBV18	TRBJ2-1	NA	NA	CASSTGGSSNEQFF	TGTGCCAGCTCGACAGGCGGGTCGTCCAATGAGCAGTTCTTC
TRBV21-1	TRBJ2-4	many	NA	CASSTMGAKRNIQYF	TGTGCCAGCAGTACGATGGGGGCAAAACGAAACATTCAGTACTTC
TRBV30	TRBJ2-5	NA	NA	CAWSANRGGTQYF	TGTGCCTGGAGTGCAAACAGGGGGGGGACCCAGTACTTC
TRBV20-1	TRBJ1-6	NA	TRBD1	CSAGGQYNSPLHF	TGCAGTGCGGGGGGACAGTATAATTCACCCCTCCACTTT
TRBV20-1	TRBJ1-3	NA	NA	CSVPQGLNGNTIYF	TGCAGTGTCCCCCAGGGGCTCAATGGAAACACCATATATTTT
TRBV4-2	TRBJ2-7	NA	NA	CASSPRGEVGGFYEQYF	TGTGCCAGCAGCCCAAGGGGAGAGGTAGGAGGCTTCTACGAGCAGTACTTC
TRBV6-2/TRBV6-3	TRBJ1-2	many	TRBD1	CASRYSGQGDGYTF	TGTGCCAGCAGATACTCGGGACAGGGAGATGGCTACACCTTC
TRBV7-6	TRBJ2-1	many	TRBD2	CASSLSGLAGYNEQFF	TGTGCCAGCAGCTTATCGGGACTAGCGGGGTACAATGAGCAGTTCTTC
TRBV24-1	TRBJ2-7	many	TRBD1	CATSDRRTGSSYEQYF	TGTGCCACCAGTGACCGCCGGACAGGAAGCTCCTACGAGCAGTACTTC
TRBV5-1	TRBJ1-1	NA	NA	CASSPSQGNTEAFF	TGCGCCAGCAGCCCGTCACAGGGGAACACTGAAGCTTTCTTT
TRBV11-2	TRBJ1-1	few	TRBD1	CASSLSWTGEAFF	TGTGCCAGCAGCCTTTCATGGACAGGGGAAGCTTTCTTT
TRBV7-6	TRBJ1-4	once	NA	CASSSSPGSREKRFF	TGTGCCAGCAGCTCAAGCCCAGGGTCCCGGGAAAAACGGTTTTTT
TRBV20-1	TRBJ2-1	many	NA	CSASPITNEQFF	TGCAGTGCTAGCCCCATTACGAATGAGCAGTTCTTC
TRBV12-3/TRBV12-4	TRBJ2-3	NA	NA	CASRNKERKDTQYF	TGTGCCAGCAGGAATAAGGAGCGGAAAGATACGCAATATTTT
TRBV20-1	TRBJ2-5	NA	NA	CSAKMPVYNEQYF	TGCAGTGCCAAGATGCCAGTTTACAATGAGCAGTACTTC
TRBV6-1	TRBJ1-4	NA	TRBD1	CASGQDRPRELFF	TGTGCCAGCGGGCAGGACAGGCCGCGGGAACTGTTTTTT
TRBV20-1	TRBJ2-1	NA	TRBD1	CSARDALRDSLNEQFF	TGCAGTGCTAGAGATGCTCTCCGGGACAGCCTCAATGAGCAGTTCTTC
TRBV7-3	TRBJ1-1	NA	TRBD1	CASSSLQGADTEAFF	TGTGCCAGCAGCTCATTACAGGGGGCTGACACTGAAGCTTTCTTT
TRBV7-8	TRBJ2-6	many	NA	CASSATRGGPSGANVLTF	TGTGCCAGCAGCGCGACCAGGGGAGGGCCCTCTGGGGCCAACGTCCTGACTTTC
TRBV5-5	TRBJ1-2	few	NA	CASSWVQGRSGYGYTF	TGTGCCAGCAGCTGGGTTCAAGGGAGGTCCGGCTATGGCTACACCTTC
TRBV7-9	TRBJ2-1	many	TRBD1	CASTRGRDRSNEQFF	TGTGCCAGCACCCGGGGGCGGGACAGGTCAAATGAGCAGTTCTTC